This TCR beta chain was found in a study of T cells after yellow fever vaccination. Study-level information: Fractions low in cell number were prepared with SMART-Seq v4 Ultra Low Input.

This clonotype was observed at least ten times. Using its own MiXCR run on the 5' RACE reads, TCRdb lists one record per CDR3 protein. The sample includes hundreds of thousands of distinct CDR3 sequences, roughly 12% of them seen just once. This TCR came from a man aged 18 to 35 who received the YFV17D yellow fever vaccine. Sequenced material: PBMCs, taken on the day of the first yellow fever vaccination.

Here the CDR3 reads CATSDPTGIQETQYF. CDR3 coding DNA: TGTGCCACCAGTGATCCCACGGGGATACAAGAGACCCAGTACTTC. This chain connects TRBV24-1 to TRBJ2-5; D is possibly TRBD2 (5 bases). CDR1 and CDR2 from the germline V gene are KGHDR and SFDVKD. This CDR3 region has 15 residues. The V gene lost 3 bases and the J gene lost 2 bases, with 12 bases spanning the gap.